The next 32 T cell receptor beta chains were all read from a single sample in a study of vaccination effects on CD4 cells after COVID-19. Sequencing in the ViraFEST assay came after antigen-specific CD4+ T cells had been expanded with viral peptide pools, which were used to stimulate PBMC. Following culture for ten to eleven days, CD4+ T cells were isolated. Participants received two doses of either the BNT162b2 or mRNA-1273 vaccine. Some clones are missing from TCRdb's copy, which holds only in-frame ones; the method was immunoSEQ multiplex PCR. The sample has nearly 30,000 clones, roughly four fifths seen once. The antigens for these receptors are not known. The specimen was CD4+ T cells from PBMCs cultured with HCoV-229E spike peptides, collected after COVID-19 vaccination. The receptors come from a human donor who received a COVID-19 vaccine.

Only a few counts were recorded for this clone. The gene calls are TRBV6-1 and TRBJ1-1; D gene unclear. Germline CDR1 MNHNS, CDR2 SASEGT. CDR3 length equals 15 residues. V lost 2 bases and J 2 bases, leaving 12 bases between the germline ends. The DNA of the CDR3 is TGTGCCAGCAGTGAATCGGCAGGATTTAACACTGAAGCTTTCTTT. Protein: CASSESAGFNTEAFF.

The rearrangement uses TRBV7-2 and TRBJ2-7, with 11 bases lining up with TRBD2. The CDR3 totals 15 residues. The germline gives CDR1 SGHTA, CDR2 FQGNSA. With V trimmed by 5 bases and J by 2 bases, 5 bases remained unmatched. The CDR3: CASSPGLAGAYEQYF. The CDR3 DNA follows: TGTGCCAGCAGCCCCGGACTAGCGGGTGCCTACGAGCAGTACTTC. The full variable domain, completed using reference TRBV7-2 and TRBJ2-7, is GAGVSQSPSNKVTEKGKDVELRCDPISGHTALYWYRQSLGQGLEFLIYFQGNSAPDKSGLPSDRFSAERTGGSVSTLTIQRTQQEDSAVYLCASSPGLAGAYEQYFGPGTRLTVT.

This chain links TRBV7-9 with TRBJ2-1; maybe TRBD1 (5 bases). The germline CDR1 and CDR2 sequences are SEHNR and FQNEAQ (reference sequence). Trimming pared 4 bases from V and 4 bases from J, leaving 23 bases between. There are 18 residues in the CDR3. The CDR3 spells CASSSHFPGQTLYNEQFF. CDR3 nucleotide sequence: TGTGCCAGCAGCTCTCATTTCCCAGGGCAGACATTATACAATGAGCAGTTCTTC.

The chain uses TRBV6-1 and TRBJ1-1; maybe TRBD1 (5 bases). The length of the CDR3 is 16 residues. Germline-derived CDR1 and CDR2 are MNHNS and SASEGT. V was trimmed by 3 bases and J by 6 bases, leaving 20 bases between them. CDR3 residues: CASSDGGVRTRAEAFF. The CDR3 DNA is TGTGCCAGCAGTGATGGGGGGGTGAGGACGAGGGCTGAAGCTTTCTTT.

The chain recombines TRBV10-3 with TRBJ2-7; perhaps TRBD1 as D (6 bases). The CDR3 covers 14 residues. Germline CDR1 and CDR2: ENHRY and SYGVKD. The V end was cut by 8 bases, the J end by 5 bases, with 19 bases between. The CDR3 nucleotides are TGTGCCATCCGGGATGGCACAGGGCGCGACGAGCAGTACTTC. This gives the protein CAIRDGTGRDEQYF.

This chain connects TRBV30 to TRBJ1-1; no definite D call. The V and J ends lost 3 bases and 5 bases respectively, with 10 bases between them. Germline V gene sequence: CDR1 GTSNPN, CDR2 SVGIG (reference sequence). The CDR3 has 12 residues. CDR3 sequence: CAWSSGWTEAFF. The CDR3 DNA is TGTGCCTGGAGCTCGGGGTGGACTGAAGCTTTCTTT.

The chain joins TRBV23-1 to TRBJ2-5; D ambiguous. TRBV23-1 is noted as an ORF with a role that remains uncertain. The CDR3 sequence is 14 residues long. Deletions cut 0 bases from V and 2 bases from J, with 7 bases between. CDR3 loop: CASSQSSAQETQYF. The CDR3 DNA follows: TGCGCCAGCAGTCAATCGAGTGCGCAAGAGACCCAGTACTTC.

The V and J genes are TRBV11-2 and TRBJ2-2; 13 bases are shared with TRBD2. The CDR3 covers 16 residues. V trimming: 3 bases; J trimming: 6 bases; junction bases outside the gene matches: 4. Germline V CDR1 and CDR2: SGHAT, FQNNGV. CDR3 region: CASSFTGLAGAGELFF. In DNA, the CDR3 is TGTGCCAGCAGCTTCACCGGACTAGCGGGAGCCGGGGAGCTGTTTTTT. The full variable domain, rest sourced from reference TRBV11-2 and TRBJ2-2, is EAGVAQSPRYKIIEKRQSVAFWCNPISGHATLYWYQQILGQGPKLLIQFQNNGVVDDSQLPKDRFSAERLKGVDSTLKIQPAKLEDSAVYLCASSFTGLAGAGELFFGEGSRLTVL.

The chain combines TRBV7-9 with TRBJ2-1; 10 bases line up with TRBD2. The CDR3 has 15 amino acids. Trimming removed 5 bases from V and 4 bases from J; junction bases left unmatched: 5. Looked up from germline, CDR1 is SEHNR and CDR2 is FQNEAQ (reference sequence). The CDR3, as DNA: TGTGCCAGCAGCGCGAATAGCGGGGGGTACAATGAGCAGTTCTTC. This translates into CASSANSGGYNEQFF. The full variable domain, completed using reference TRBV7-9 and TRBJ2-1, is DTGVSQNPRHKITKRGQNVTFRCDPISEHNRLYWYRQTLGQGPEFLTYFQNEAQLEKSRLLSDRFSAERPKGSFSTLEIQRTEQGDSAMYLCASSANSGGYNEQFFGPGTRLTVL.

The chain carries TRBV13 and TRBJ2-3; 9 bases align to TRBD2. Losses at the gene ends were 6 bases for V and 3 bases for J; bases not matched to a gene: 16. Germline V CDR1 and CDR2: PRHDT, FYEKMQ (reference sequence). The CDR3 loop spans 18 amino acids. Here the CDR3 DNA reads TGTGCCAGCAGTCAAGGGGCGATTCTAGCGGGAATGACAGATACGCAGTATTTT. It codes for CASSQGAILAGMTDTQYF.

The CDR3 is CASSFGQGAAGNTIYF. For the CDR3, the DNA is TGTGCCAGCAGCTTCGGACAGGGGGCTGCTGGAAACACCATATATTTT. J is TRBJ1-3 and V is TRBV7-9; 11 nucleotides agree with TRBD1. Germline CDR1 reads SEHNR; CDR2 reads FQNEAQ (reference sequence). J gave up 2 bases and V 3 bases, and 3 bases lay outside the gene matches. The CDR3 has 16 amino acids.

Here the CDR3 DNA reads TGTGCCAGCAGCTTAGGAACTTCTAGCGGGGGGCAGTACTTC. Protein sequence: CASSLGTSSGGQYF. The chain uses TRBV7-2 and TRBJ2-7; 10 bases agree with TRBD2. The V gene end was trimmed by 1 base and the J gene end by 9 bases; junction bases not matched to a gene: 6. The V gene's germline CDR1 is SGHTA and CDR2 FQGNSA. The CDR3 extends over 14 amino acids.

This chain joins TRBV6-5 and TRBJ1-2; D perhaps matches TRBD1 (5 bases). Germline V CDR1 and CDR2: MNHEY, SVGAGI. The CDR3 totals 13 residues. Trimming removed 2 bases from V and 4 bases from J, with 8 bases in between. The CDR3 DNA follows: TGTGCCAGCAGTTACACTACAGGCTATGGCTACACCTTC. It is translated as CASSYTTGYGYTF.

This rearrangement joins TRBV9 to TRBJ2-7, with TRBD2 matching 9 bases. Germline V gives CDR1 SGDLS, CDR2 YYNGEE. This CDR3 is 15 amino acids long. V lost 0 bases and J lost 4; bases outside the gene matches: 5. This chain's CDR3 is CASSVATSGIYEQYF. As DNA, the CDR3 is TGTGCCAGCAGCGTAGCGACTAGCGGAATATACGAGCAGTACTTC.

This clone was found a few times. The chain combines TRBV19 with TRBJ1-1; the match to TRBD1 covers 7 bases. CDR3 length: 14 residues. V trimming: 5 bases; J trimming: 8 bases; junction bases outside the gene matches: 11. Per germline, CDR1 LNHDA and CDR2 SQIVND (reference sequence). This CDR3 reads CASSDLPLGQEAFF. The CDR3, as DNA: TGTGCCAGTAGTGACCTCCCCTTGGGACAGGAAGCTTTCTTT.

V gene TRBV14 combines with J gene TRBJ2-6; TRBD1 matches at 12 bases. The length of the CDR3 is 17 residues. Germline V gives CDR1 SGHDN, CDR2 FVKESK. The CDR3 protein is CAQDGTGGAPGANVLTF. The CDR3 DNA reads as TGTGCGCAGGATGGGACAGGGGGCGCGCCTGGGGCCAACGTCCTGACTTTC.

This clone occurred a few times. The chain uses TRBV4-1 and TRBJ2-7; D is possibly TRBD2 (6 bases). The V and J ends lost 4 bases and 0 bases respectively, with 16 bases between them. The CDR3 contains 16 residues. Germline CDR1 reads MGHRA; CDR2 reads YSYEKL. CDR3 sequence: CASSRSAGTASYEQYF. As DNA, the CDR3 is TGCGCCAGCAGCCGTTCGGCCGGGACTGCCTCCTACGAGCAGTACTTC.

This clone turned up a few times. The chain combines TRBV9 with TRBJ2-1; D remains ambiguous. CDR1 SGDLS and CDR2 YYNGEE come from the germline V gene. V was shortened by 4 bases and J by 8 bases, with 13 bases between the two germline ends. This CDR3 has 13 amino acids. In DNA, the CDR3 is TGTGCCAGCAGCCCTCAGGTTAGGGATGAGCAGTTCTTC. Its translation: CASSPQVRDEQFF.

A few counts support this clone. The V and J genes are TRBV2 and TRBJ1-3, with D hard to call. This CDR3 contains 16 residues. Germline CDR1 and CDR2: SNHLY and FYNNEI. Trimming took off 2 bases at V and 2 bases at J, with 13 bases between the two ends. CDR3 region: CASSEQAALPGNTIYF. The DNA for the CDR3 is TGTGCCAGCAGTGAACAAGCCGCCCTGCCTGGAAACACCATATATTTT.

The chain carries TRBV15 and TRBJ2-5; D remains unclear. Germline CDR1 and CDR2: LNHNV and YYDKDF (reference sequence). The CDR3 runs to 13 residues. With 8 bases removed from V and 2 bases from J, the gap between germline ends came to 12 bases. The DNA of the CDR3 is TGTGCCACCTTGACCGAGACTCAAGAGACCCAGTACTTC. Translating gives CATLTETQETQYF.

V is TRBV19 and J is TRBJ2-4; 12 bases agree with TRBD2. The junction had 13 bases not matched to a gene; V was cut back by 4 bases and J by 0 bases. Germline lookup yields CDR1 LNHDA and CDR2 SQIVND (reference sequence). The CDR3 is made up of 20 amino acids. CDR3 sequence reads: CASSTRLAGDQVSAKNIQYF. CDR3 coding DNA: TGTGCCAGTAGTACCCGACTAGCGGGAGATCAGGTGTCAGCCAAAAACATTCAGTACTTC.

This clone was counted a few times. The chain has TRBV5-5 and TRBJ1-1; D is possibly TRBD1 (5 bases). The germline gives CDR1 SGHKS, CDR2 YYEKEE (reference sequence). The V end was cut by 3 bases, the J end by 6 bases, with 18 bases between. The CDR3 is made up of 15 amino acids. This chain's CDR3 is CASSSRGGSRPEAFF. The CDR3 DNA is TGTGCCAGCAGCTCTCGCGGGGGAAGTCGTCCTGAAGCTTTCTTT.

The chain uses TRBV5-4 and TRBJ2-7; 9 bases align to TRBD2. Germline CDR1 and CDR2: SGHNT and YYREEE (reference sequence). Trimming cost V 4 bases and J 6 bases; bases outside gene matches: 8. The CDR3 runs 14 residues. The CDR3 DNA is TGTGCCAGCAGCCACTTAGCGGGAGTGGGCGAGCAGTACTTC. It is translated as CASSHLAGVGEQYF.

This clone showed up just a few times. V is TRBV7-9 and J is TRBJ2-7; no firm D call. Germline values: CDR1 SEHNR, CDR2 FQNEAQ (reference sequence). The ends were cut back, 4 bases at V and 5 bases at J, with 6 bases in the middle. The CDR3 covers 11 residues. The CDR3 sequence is CASSSADEQYF. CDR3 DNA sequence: TGTGCCAGCAGCTCGGCGGACGAGCAGTACTTC.

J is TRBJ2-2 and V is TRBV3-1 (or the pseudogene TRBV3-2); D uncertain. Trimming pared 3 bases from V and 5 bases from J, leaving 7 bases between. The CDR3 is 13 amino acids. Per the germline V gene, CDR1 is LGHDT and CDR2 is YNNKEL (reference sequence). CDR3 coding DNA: TGTGCCAGCAGCCACTTAAGTACCGGGGAGCTGTTTTTT. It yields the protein CASSHLSTGELFF.

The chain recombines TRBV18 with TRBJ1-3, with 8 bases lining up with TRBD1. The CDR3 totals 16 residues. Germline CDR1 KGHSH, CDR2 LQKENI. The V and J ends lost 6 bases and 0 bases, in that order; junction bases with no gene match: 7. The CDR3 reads CASSVGQGGSGNTIYF. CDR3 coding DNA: TGTGCCAGCTCGGTCGGACAGGGAGGCTCTGGAAACACCATATATTTT.

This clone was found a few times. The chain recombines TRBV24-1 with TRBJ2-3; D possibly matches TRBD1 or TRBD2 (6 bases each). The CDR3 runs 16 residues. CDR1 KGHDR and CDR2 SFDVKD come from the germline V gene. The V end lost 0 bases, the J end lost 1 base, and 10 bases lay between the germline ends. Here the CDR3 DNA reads TGTGCCACCAGTGATTTGGGGGGGCGGGGCACAGATACGCAGTATTTT. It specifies CATSDLGGRGTDTQYF.

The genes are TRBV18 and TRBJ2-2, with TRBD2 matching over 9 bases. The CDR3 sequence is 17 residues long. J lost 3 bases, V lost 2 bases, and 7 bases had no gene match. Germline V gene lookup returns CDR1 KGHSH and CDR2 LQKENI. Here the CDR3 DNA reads TGTGCCAGCTCACCATGGACGGGACTAGCAGACACCGGGGAGCTGTTTTTT. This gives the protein CASSPWTGLADTGELFF.

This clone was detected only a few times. Written as DNA, the CDR3 is TGTGCCAGCAAAGGAAACGACAGGGAATACGGCTACACCTTC. This codes for CASKGNDREYGYTF. The rearrangement uses TRBV27 and TRBJ1-2, with 7 bases fitting TRBD1. This CDR3 region has 14 residues. J lost 8 bases, V lost 7 bases, and 13 bases had no gene match. Looked up from germline, CDR1 is MNHEY and CDR2 is SMNVEV (reference sequence).

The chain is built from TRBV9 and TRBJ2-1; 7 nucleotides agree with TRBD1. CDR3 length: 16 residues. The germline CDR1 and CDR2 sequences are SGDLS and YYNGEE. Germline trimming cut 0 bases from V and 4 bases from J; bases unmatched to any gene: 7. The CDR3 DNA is TGTGCCAGCAGCGTAGAAGGACAGGAAACTTACAATGAGCAGTTCTTC. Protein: CASSVEGQETYNEQFF.

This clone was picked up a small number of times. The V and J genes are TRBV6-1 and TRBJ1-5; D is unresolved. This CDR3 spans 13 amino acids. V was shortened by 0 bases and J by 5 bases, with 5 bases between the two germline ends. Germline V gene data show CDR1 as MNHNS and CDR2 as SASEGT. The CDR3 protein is CASSEARDQPQHF. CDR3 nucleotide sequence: TGTGCCAGCAGTGAAGCCAGAGATCAGCCCCAGCATTTT.

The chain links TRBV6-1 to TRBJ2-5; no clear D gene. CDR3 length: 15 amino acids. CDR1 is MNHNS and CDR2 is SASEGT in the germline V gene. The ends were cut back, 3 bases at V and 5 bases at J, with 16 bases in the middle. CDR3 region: CASSDNVWGMETQYF. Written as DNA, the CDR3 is TGTGCCAGCAGTGATAATGTGTGGGGTATGGAGACCCAGTACTTC.